This T cell receptor beta chain was sequenced during a study of T cells in tumors after PD-1 blockade. The protocol was immunoSEQ multiplex PCR, while the TCRdb copy is restricted to in-frame clones and leaves out a portion. Of some 48,000 clones listed, more than 70% were seen once; the top ten hold over 15%. In germline, CDR1 is SQVTM, CDR2 ANQGSEA. CDR3 length: 15 residues. The ends were cut back, 3 bases at V and 0 bases at J, with 13 bases in the middle. The material sequenced was PBMCs, taken before anti-PD-1 treatment. This receptor was obtained from a human donor with basal cell carcinoma. V gene TRBV29-1 combines with J gene TRBJ2-3, with D possibly being TRBD2 (5 bases). CDR3 sequence reads: CSVEFDYPSTDTQYF. CDR3 DNA sequence: TGCAGCGTTGAGTTTGACTACCCTAGCACAGATACGCAGTATTTT.